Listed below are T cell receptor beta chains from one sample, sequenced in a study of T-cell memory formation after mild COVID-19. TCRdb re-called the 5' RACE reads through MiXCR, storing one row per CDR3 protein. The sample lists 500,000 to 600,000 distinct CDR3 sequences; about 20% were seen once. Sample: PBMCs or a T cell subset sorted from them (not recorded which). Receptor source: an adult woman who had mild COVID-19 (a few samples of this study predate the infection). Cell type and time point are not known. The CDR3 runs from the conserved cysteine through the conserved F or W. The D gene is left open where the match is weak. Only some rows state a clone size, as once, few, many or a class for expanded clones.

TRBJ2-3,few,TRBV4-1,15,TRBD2,CASSQVGGGWDTQYF,TGCGCCAGCAGCCAAGTAGGCGGGGGTTGGGATACGCAGTATTTT
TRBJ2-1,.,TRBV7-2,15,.,CASSLERGRGNEQFF,TGTGCCAGCAGCTTAGAAAGGGGCCGGGGGAATGAGCAGTTCTTC
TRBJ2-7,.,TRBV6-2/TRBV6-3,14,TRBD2,CASSRLAGGYEQYF,TGTGCCAGCAGCAGACTAGCGGGAGGTTACGAGCAGTACTTC
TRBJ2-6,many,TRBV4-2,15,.,CASSQDLSGANVLTF,TGTGCCAGCAGCCAAGATCTCTCTGGGGCCAACGTCCTGACTTTC
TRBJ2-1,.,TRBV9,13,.,CASSVGAHHEQFF,TGTGCCAGCAGCGTAGGGGCCCACCATGAGCAGTTCTTC
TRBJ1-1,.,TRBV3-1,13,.,CASKGAGIAEAFF,TGTGCCAGCAAAGGGGCCGGGATCGCTGAAGCTTTCTTT
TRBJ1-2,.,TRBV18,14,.,CASSPGRENYGYTF,TGTGCCAGCTCACCCGGACGGGAGAACTATGGCTACACCTTC
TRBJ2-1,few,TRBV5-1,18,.,CASSPRITGATIQGEQFF,TGCGCCAGCAGCCCACGAATCACGGGGGCCACTATACAGGGGGAGCAGTTCTTC
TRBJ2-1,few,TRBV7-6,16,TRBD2,CASSPIAGRGSNEQFF,TGTGCCAGCAGCCCAATAGCGGGAAGAGGAAGCAATGAGCAGTTCTTC
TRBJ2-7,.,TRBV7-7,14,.,CASSLAPGTYEQYF,TGTGCTAGCAGCTTAGCCCCGGGTACCTACGAGCAGTACTTC
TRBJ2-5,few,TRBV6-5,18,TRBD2,CASSYSQGTSGTDETQYF,TGTGCCAGCAGTTACTCCCAAGGGACTAGCGGGACGGATGAGACCCAGTACTTC
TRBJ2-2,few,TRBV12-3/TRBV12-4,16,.,CASSLQQGRGAGELFF,TGTGCCAGCAGTTTACAGCAGGGGAGAGGGGCCGGGGAGCTGTTTTTT
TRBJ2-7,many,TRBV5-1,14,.,CASSLVQGAYEQYF,TGCGCCAGCAGCTTGGTGCAAGGGGCCTACGAGCAGTACTTC
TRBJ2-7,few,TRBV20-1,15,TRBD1,CSARPRQGLTYEQYF,TGCAGTGCTAGACCCCGACAGGGGTTAACCTACGAGCAGTACTTC
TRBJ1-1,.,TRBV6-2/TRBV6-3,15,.,CASSYSRLKNTEAFF,TGTGCCAGCAGTTACTCAAGACTAAAGAACACTGAAGCTTTCTTT
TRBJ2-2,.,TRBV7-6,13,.,CASSLAHTGELFF,TGTGCCAGCAGCTTAGCCCACACCGGGGAGCTGTTTTTT
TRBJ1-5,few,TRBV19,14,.,CASSIVSPEQPQHF,TGTGCCAGTAGTATAGTATCCCCGGAGCAGCCCCAGCATTTT
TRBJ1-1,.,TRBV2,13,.,CAGARGRNTEAFF,TGTGCCGGCGCGAGGGGACGGAACACTGAAGCTTTCTTT
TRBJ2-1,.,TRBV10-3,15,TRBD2,CAISESLALYNEQFF,TGTGCCATCAGTGAGTCACTAGCGCTTTACAATGAGCAGTTCTTC
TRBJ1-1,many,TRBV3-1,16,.,CASSQEGQGRNTEAFF,TGTGCCAGCAGCCAAGAAGGTCAGGGGCGGAACACTGAAGCTTTCTTT
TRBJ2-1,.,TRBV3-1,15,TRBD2,CASSQGLAAGDEQFF,TGTGCCAGCAGCCAAGGACTAGCGGCTGGGGATGAGCAGTTCTTC
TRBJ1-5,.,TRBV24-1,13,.,CATSDPPKGPQHF,TGTGCCACCAGTGATCCCCCTAAAGGACCCCAGCATTTT
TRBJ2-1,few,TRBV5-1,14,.,CASSLEGAYNEQFF,TGCGCCAGCAGCTTGGAAGGGGCTTACAATGAGCAGTTCTTC
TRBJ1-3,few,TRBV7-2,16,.,CASSLAFGSSGNTIYF,TGTGCCAGCAGCTTAGCTTTTGGCAGCTCTGGAAACACCATATATTTT
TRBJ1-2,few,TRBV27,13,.,CASSFGTVNGYTF,TGTGCCAGCAGTTTTGGGACTGTGAATGGCTACACCTTC
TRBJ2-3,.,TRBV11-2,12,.,CASSDEGLWPYF,TGTGCCAGCAGTGACGAGGGCCTTTGGCCGTATTTT
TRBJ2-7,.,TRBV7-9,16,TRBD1,CASSLLALGTGSEQYF,TGTGCCAGCAGCTTGCTGGCCCTGGGGACAGGGAGCGAGCAGTACTTC
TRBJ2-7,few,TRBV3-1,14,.,CASSQVASYYEQYF,TGTGCCAGCAGCCAAGTGGCTAGCTACTACGAGCAGTACTTC
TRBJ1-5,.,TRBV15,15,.,CATHRTPYSNQPQHF,TGTGCCACCCACAGGACACCTTATAGCAATCAGCCCCAGCATTTT
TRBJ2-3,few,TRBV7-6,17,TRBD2,CASSLKLAGGPLDTQYF,TGTGCCAGCAGCTTGAAGTTAGCGGGAGGGCCTCTAGATACGCAGTATTTT
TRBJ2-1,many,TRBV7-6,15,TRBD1,CASSLRTGENNEQFF,TGTGCCAGCAGCCTCAGGACAGGGGAGAACAATGAGCAGTTCTTC
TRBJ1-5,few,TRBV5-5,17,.,CASSPGTGTLGDQPQHF,TGTGCCAGCAGTCCGGGAACCGGGACGTTAGGCGATCAGCCCCAGCATTTT
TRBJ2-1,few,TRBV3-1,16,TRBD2,CASSHEPGLGGNEQFF,TGTGCCAGCAGCCACGAACCGGGACTAGGGGGCAATGAGCAGTTCTTC
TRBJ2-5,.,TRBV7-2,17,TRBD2,CASSFVAGWDGEETQYF,TGTGCCAGCAGCTTTGTAGCGGGGTGGGATGGCGAAGAGACCCAGTACTTC
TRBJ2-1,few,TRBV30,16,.,CAWSIKGQGSYNEQFF,TGTGCCTGGTCAATAAAAGGGCAAGGGTCCTACAATGAGCAGTTCTTC
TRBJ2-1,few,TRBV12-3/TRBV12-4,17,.,CASSLVSSGLSYNEQFF,TGTGCCAGCAGTTTGGTATCGAGCGGACTATCCTACAATGAGCAGTTCTTC
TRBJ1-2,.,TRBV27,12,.,CASRDTKGGYTF,TGTGCCAGCAGAGATACTAAGGGGGGCTACACCTTC
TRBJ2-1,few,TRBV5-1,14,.,CASILDISYNEQFF,TGCGCCAGCATACTGGATATCTCCTACAATGAGCAGTTCTTC
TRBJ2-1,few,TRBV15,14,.,CATSRDRRGSPWFF,TGTGCCACCAGCAGAGATCGTCGTGGGTCGCCGTGGTTCTTC
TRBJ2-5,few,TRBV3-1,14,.,CASSHRLVQETQYF,TGTGCCAGCAGCCACAGACTGGTCCAAGAGACCCAGTACTTC
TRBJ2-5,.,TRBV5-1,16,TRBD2,CASSLDGLAWAETQYF,TGCGCCAGCAGCTTGGATGGACTAGCTTGGGCGGAGACCCAGTACTTC
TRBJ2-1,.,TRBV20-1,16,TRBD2,CSARDLFGTTYNEQFF,TGCAGTGCTAGAGATCTCTTCGGGACTACATACAATGAGCAGTTCTTC